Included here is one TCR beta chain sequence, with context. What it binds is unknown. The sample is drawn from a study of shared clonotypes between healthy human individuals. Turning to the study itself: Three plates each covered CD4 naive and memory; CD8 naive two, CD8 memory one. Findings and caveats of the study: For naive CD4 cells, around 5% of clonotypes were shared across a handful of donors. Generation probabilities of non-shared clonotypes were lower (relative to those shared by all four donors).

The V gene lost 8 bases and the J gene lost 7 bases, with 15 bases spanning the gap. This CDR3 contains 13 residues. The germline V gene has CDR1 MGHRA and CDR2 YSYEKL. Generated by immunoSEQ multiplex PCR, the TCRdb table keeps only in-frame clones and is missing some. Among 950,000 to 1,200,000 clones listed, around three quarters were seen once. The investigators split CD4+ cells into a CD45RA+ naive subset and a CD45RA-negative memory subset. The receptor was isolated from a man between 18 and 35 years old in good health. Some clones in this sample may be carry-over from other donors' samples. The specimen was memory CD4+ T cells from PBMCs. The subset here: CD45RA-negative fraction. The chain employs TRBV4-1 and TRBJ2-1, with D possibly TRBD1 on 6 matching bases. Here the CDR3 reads CASPGVEGNEQFF. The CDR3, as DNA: TGCGCCAGCCCAGGGGTCGAAGGAAATGAGCAGTTCTTC.